This entry concerns a single T cell receptor (beta chain). Its antigen is not known. V gave up 0 bases and J gave up 4 bases, with 9 bases separating them. The CDR3 covers 14 residues. Incorporated into the TCR beta cDNA libraries were unique molecular identifiers, which served to reduce PCR and sequencing biases. TCRdb reprocessed the PCR reads via MiXCR and lists one record per CDR3 protein. The sample lists under 900,000 distinct CDR3 sequences, approximately 50% occurring once. This specimen belongs to a study of post-analysis software for immune sequencing data. Whole-study results and caveats: There were a few TRBV segments more frequent in patients than controls, and TRBV5-6, TRBV5-1 and TRBV20-1 were among them.

The sample was blood. This receptor was identified in a girl aged 5-17 years with multiple sclerosis. The rearrangement links TRBV12-3 or TRBV12-4 to TRBJ1-1; TRBD1 is a possible D gene (5 bases). CDR3 residues: CASSLAGDSTEAFF. The CDR3, as DNA: TGTGCCAGCAGTTTAGCGGGAGACAGCACTGAAGCTTTCTTT.